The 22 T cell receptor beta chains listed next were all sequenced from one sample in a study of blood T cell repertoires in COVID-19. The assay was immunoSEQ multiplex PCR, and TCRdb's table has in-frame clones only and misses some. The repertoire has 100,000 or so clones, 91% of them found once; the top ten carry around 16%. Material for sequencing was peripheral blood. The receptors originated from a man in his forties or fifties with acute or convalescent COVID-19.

CDR3 coding DNA: TGTGCCAGCAGTTTGTACCCGGACAGGGTTACGGGAAACACCATATATTTT. The encoded protein is CASSLYPDRVTGNTIYF. V and J are TRBV28 and TRBJ1-3; 8 nucleotides line up with TRBD1. V lost 3 bases, J lost 4 bases, and 11 bases stayed unmatched. Germline V gene sequence: CDR1 MDHEN, CDR2 SYDVKM. This CDR3 is 17 amino acids long. The complete variable domain, with remaining parts taken from reference TRBV28 and TRBJ1-3, reads DVKVTQSSRYLVKRTGEKVFLECVQDMDHENMFWYRQDPGLGLRLIYFSYDVKMKEKGDIPEGYSVSREKKERFSLILESASTNQTSMYLCASSLYPDRVTGNTIYFGEGSWLTVV.

CDR3 sequence: CASSSRNRDRGIANYGYTF. DNA of the CDR3: TGTGCCAGCAGTTCGCGGAACAGGGACAGGGGTATTGCTAACTATGGCTACACCTTC. V gene TRBV28 combines with J gene TRBJ1-2, with 10 positions matching TRBD1. With V trimmed by 4 bases and J by 0 bases, 14 bases remained unmatched. The CDR3 is 19 residues long. Germline CDR1 MDHEN, CDR2 SYDVKM.

Here the CDR3 reads CASSPQQGAAGELFF. The CDR3 nucleotides read TGTGCCAGTAGTCCTCAACAGGGGGCAGCCGGGGAGCTGTTTTTT. The chain employs TRBV19 and TRBJ2-2; TRBD1 agrees at 9 bases. V lost 5 bases, J lost 6 bases, and 7 bases stayed unmatched. The CDR3 contains 15 residues. From germline, CDR1 is LNHDA and CDR2 SQIVND (reference sequence).

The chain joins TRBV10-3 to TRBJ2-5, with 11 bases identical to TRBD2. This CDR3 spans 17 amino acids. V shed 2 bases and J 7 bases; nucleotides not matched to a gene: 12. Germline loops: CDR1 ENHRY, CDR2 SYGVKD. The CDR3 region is CAISEPGLADLSGTQYF. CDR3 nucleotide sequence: TGTGCCATCAGTGAGCCGGGACTAGCGGACCTCTCGGGGACCCAGTACTTC.

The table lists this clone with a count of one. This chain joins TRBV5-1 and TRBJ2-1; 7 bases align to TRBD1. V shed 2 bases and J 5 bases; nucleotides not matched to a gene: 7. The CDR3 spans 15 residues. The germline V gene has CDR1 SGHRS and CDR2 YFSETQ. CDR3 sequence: CASSLPGQTNNEQFF. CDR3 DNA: TGCGCCAGCAGCTTACCGGGACAGACCAACAATGAGCAGTTCTTC.

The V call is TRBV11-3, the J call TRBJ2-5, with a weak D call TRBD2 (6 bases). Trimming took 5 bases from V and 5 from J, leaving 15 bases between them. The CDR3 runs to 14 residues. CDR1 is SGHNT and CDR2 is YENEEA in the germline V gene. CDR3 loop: CASSPTARGETQYF. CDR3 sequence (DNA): TGTGCCAGCAGCCCAACAGCCCGGGGGGAGACCCAGTACTTC.

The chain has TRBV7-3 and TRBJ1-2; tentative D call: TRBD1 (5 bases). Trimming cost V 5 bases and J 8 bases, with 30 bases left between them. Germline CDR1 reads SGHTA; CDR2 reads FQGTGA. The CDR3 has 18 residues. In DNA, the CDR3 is TGTGCCAGCAGCCCCCGGGGGGGGGACTTAGGATCCCGGGGGGGCTACACCTTC. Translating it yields CASSPRGGDLGSRGGYTF. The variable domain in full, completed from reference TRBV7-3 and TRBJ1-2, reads GAGVSQTPSNKVTEKGKYVELRCDPISGHTALYWYRQSLGQGPEFLIYFQGTGAADDSGLPNDRFFAVRPEGSVSTLKIQRTERGDSAVYLCASSPRGGDLGSRGGYTFGSGTRLTVV.

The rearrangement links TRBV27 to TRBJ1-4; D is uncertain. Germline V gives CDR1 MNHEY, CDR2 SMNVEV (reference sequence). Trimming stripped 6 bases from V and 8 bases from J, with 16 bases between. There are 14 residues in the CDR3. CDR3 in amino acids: CASSQYGEDEKLFF. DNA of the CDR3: TGTGCCAGCAGCCAGTACGGGGAGGACGAAAAACTGTTTTTT.

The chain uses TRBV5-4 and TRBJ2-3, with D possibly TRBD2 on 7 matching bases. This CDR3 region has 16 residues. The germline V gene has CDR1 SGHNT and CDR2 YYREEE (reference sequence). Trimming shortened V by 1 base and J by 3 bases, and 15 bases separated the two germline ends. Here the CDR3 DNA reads TGTGCCAGCAGCTTGCGGGCGGGGGCGCTTACAGATACGCAGTATTTT. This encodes CASSLRAGALTDTQYF.

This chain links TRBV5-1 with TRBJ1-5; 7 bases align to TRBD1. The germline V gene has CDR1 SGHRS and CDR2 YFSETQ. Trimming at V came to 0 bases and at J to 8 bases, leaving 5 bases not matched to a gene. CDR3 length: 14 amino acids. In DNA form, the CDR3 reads TGCGCCAGCAGCTTGGCGGGCAGGGGGGAGCCCCAGCATTTT. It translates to CASSLAGRGEPQHF.

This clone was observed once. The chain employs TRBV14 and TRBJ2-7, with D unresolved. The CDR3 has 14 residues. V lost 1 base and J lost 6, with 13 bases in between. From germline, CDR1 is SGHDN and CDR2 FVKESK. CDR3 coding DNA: TGTGCCAGCAGCCAAGTTAGGAGCATAGGCGAGCAGTACTTC. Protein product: CASSQVRSIGEQYF.

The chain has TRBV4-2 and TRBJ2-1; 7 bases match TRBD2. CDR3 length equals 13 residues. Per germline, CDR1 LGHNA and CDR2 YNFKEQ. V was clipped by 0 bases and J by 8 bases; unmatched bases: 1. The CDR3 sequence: CASSQDAGDEQFF. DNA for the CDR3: TGTGCCAGCAGCCAAGATGCGGGGGATGAGCAGTTCTTC.

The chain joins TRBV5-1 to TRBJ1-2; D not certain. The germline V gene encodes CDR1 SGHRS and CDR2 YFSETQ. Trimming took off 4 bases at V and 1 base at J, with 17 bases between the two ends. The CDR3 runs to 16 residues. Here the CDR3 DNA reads TGCGCCAGCAGCGCCGTCGGCGGGAGGGATAACTATGGCTACACCTTC. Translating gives CASSAVGGRDNYGYTF.

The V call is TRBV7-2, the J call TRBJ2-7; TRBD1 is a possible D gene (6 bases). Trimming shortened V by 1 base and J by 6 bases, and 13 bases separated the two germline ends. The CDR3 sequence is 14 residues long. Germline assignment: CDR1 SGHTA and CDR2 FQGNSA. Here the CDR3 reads CASSLGTAFGEQYF. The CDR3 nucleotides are TGTGCCAGCAGCTTAGGGACAGCTTTTGGCGAGCAGTACTTC.

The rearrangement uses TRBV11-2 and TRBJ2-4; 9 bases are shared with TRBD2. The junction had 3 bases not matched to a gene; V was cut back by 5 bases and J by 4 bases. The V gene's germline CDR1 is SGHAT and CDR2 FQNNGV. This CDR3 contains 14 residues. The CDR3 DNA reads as TGTGCCAGCAGCACCAGCGGGGGGAAAAACATTCAGTACTTC. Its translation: CASSTSGGKNIQYF.

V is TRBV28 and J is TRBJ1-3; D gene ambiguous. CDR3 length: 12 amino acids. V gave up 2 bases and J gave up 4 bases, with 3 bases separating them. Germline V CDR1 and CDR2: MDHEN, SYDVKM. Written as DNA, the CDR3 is TGTGCCAGCAGTTTAATAGGAAACACCATATATTTT. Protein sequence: CASSLIGNTIYF.

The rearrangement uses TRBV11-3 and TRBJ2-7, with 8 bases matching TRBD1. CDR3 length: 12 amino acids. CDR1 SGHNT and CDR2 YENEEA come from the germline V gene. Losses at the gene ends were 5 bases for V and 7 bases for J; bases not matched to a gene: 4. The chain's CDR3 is CASSPRDREQYF. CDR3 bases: TGTGCCAGCAGCCCCCGGGACAGGGAGCAGTACTTC.

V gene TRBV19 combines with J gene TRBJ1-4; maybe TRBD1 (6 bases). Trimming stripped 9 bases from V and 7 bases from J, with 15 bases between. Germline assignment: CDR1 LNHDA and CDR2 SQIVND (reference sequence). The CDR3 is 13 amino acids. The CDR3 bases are TGTGCCAGCATGAGGGGGGGCGGTGAAAAACTGTTTTTT. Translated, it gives CASMRGGGEKLFF.

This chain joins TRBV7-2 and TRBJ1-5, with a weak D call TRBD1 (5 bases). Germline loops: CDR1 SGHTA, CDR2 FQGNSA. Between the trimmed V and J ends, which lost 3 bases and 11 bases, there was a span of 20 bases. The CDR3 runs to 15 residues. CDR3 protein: CASSFGGTRGVAQHF. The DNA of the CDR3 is TGTGCCAGCAGCTTTGGAGGGACTCGCGGGGTGGCCCAGCATTTT.

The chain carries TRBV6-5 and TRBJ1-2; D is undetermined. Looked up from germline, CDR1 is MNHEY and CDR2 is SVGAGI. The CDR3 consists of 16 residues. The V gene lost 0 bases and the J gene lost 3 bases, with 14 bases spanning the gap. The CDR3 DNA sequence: TGTGCCAGCAGTTACTCGCCTGGTTCAGACTACTATGGCTACACCTTC. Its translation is CASSYSPGSDYYGYTF.

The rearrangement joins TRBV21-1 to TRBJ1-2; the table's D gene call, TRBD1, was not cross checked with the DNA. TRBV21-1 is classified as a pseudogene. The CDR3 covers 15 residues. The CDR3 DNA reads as TGTGCCAGCAGCAAAGAGGGGCCCGTAGGATATGGCTACACCTTC. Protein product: CASSKEGPVGYGYTF.

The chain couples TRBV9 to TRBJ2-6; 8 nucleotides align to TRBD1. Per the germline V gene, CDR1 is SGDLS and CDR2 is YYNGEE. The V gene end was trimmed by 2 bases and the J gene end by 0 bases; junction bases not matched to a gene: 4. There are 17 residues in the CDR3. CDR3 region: CASSVRDRSSGANVLTF. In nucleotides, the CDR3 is TGTGCCAGCAGCGTCCGGGACAGGTCCTCTGGGGCCAACGTCCTGACTTTC.